This T cell receptor beta chain was sequenced during a study of Graves' ophthalmopathy and Graves' hyperthyroidism. V lost 5 bases, J lost 4 bases, and 9 bases lay in between. CDR3 length: 12 residues. CDR1 and CDR2 (germline): DFQATT, SNEGSKA (reference sequence). Amplified TCR beta CDR3 regions were obtained using RNA transcripts as template. The workflow started with a first-round RT-PCR run with HTBI primers and then moved on to a second-round multiplex PCR. TCRdb recomputed calls from the multiplex PCR reads with MiXCR, one row per CDR3 protein. Of approximately 150,000 distinct CDR3 sequences listed, around 40% are singletons. Other autoimmune diseases, uncontrolled infections, pregnancy or lactation led to the exclusion of patients. Diagnoses were established from clinical symptoms, serum thyroxine, TRAb, thyroid ultrasound and orbital computed tomography. This clonotype was detected ten times or more.

The sequenced sample consisted of peripheral blood. The chain has TRBV20-1 and TRBJ1-5; D uncertain. The sequence came from a man younger than 40 with Graves' ophthalmopathy. This chain's CDR3 is CSALGPNQPQHF. CDR3 DNA sequence: TGCAGTGCTCTAGGACCGAATCAGCCCCAGCATTTT.